The clone carrying this TCR beta chain was counted between two and nine times. Its antigen remains unknown. This CDR3 contains 13 residues. The germline V gene encodes CDR1 MNHNS and CDR2 SASEGT. Trimming removed 6 bases at V and 3 bases at J, with 11 bases between. This entry belongs to a study of CD8 T cells in ankylosing spondylitis. General study points: Reportedly, disease-linked clones are significantly enriched in ankylosing spondylitis patients' matched synovial fluid.

From the 5' RACE reads, TCRdb called clonotypes with MiXCR, one entry per CDR3 protein. The data show under 250,000 distinct CDR3 sequences, under 35% seen once. This receptor was identified in a male donor with ankylosing spondylitis or in good health (not recorded which). Material for sequencing was blood, either unsorted or a sorted T cell fraction (not recorded which). The chain couples TRBV6-1 to TRBJ2-5; D is ambiguous. The CDR3 spells CASSPDQKETQYF. Written as DNA, the CDR3 is TGTGCCAGCAGCCCCGACCAGAAAGAGACCCAGTACTTC.